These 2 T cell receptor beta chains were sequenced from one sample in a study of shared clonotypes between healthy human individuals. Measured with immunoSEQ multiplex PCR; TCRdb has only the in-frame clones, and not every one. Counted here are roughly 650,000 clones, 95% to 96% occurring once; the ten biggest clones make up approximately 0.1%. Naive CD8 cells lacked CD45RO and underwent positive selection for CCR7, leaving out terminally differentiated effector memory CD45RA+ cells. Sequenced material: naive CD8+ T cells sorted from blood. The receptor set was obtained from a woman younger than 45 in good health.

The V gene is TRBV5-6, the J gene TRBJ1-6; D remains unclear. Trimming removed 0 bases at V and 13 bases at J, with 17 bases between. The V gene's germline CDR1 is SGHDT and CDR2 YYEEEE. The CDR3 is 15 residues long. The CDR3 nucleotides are TGTGCCAGCAGCTTGGGGGCGAGAGGGATTGTGCCCCTCCACTTT. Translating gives CASSLGARGIVPLHF.

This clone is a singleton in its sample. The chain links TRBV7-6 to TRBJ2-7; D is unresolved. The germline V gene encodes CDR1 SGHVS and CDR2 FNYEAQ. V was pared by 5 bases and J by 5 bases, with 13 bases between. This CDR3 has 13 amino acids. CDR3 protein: CASSAGRTNEQYF. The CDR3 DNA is TGTGCCAGCAGCGCTGGTCGAACCAACGAGCAGTACTTC.